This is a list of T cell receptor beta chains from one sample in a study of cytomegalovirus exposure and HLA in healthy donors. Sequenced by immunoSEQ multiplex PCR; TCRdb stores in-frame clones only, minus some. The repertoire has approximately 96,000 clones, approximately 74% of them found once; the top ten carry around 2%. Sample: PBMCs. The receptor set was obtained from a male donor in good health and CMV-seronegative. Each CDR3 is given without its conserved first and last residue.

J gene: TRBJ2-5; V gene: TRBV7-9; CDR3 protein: ASSQGQADQETQY
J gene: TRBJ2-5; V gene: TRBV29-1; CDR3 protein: SVEQGSTQETQY
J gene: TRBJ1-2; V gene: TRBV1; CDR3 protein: TSSQVTGGPVGMGYT
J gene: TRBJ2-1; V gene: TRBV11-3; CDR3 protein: ASSAGLVSEQF
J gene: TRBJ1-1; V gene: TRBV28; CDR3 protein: ASFSRENTEAF
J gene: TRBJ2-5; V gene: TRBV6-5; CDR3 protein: ASSPISGEFETQY
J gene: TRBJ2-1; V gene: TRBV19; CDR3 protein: ASSLGIDEQF
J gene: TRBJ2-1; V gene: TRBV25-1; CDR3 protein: ASSGAGGPYNEQF
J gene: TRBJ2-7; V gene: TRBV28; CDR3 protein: ASSPTRGRSYEQY
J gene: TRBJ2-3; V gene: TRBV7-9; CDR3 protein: ASSFTSHSTDTQY
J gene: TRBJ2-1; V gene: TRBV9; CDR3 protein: ASSSAAASINEQF
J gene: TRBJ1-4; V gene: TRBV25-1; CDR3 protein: ASSERGYYEKLF
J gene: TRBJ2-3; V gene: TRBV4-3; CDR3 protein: ASSQDPGLGPTDTQY
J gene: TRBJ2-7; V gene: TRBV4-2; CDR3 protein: ASSQELGLAGENEQY
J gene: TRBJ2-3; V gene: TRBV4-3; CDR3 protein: ASSQYRLAGDTQY
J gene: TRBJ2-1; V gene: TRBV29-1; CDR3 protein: SVEARQRGSYNEQF
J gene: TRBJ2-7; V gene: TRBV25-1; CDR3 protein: ASSEWSASGHYEQY